These T cell receptor beta chains were read from a single sample in a study of T-cell reconstitution after alpha-beta-depleted transplantation in children. TCRdb re-called the PCR reads through MiXCR, storing one row per CDR3 protein. Counted here are fewer than 20,000 distinct CDR3 sequences, under 6.5% occurring once; the ten biggest clones make up roughly 6.7%. The sample in question was PBMCs, obtained before TCRalphabeta/CD19-depleted stem cell transplant. These receptors came from a boy between 5 and 17 years old with acute lymphoblastic leukemia, due to receive a stem cell transplant. The conserved cysteine and the conserved F or W are not part of the CDR3 here.

V	J	CDR3
TRBV12-3/TRBV12-4	TRBJ1-1	ASSLGQGMTTEAF
TRBV9	TRBJ1-2	ARRGRDRYGYGYT
TRBV5-1	TRBJ2-7	ASSLIPGAAYEQY
TRBV12-3/TRBV12-4	TRBJ2-4	ASSRGGSKNIQY
TRBV7-3	TRBJ2-5	ASSPTTLETQY
TRBV27	TRBJ2-7	ASHGGGEQY
TRBV6-2/TRBV6-3	TRBJ1-4	ASSRIRGDRIRSGEKLF
TRBV6-1	TRBJ2-3	ASRDGSTDTQY
TRBV15	TRBJ1-1	ATMARGYNTEAF
TRBV12-3/TRBV12-4	TRBJ2-3	ASSLARIAQY
TRBV5-1	TRBJ1-1	ASSLSNGILNTEAF
TRBV4-3	TRBJ1-6	ASSQEIGRTRNSPLH
TRBV4-3	TRBJ2-7	ASSQGTGRSYEQY
TRBV29-1	TRBJ2-1	SVERVGPAAFIYNEQF
TRBV7-7	TRBJ2-5	ASSSGQQETQY
TRBV5-8	TRBJ2-1	ASKNRDSSYNEQF
TRBV4-2	TRBJ2-1	ASSRELAGGPYNEQF
TRBV2	TRBJ2-7	ASSEVGASYEQY
TRBV4-1	TRBJ2-5	ASSQDQGVATQY
TRBV9	TRBJ2-1	ASSVGPNEQF
TRBV18	TRBJ1-5	ASSTDLSNQPQH
TRBV11-3	TRBJ2-3	ASSLDPTTGDTQY
TRBV7-2	TRBJ2-7	ASSPVRGYEQY
TRBV6-2/TRBV6-3	TRBJ2-1	ASSSRGSGSLNEQF
TRBV29-1	TRBJ2-1	SVSEYNEQF
TRBV7-8	TRBJ1-5	ASSSSNNQPQH
TRBV27	TRBJ2-7	ASSLSGGSYEQY
TRBV5-1	TRBJ1-1	ASSQMGNTEAF
TRBV5-1	TRBJ2-2	ASNRDPSNTGELF
TRBV15	TRBJ2-2	ATSRDLASGGLAGELF
TRBV7-2	TRBJ2-3	ASSSQPGHTDTQY
TRBV20-1	TRBJ2-2	SASSQNTGELF
TRBV6-2/TRBV6-3	TRBJ1-6	ASSYSPGTSTSPLH
TRBV5-4	TRBJ2-6	ASSGANVLT
TRBV10-3	TRBJ2-3	AISLAPPDTQY
TRBV20-1	TRBJ2-7	SATTRDKALGEQY
TRBV5-1	TRBJ2-2	ASSSGTANTGELF
TRBV27	TRBJ2-7	ASSFTVNYEQY
TRBV27	TRBJ1-2	TSRLGNGYT
TRBV5-1	TRBJ1-2	ASTRTTGRETGYT
TRBV6-5	TRBJ1-1	ASTLGQGNTEAF
TRBV20-1	TRBJ2-2	SASVSRGGELF
TRBV27	TRBJ2-3	ASSLSASRHTDTQY
TRBV24-1	TRBJ1-1	ATGDPRGADTEAF
TRBV24-1	TRBJ2-1	ATSDSPFGTGLANEQF
TRBV5-1	TRBJ2-2	ASSLTGGTMNTGELF
TRBV6-5	TRBJ2-6	ASSYTGQGPTGANVLT
TRBV2	TRBJ2-3	ASSDGGQGDTQY
TRBV19	TRBJ1-1	ASIFGSSMNTEAF
TRBV19	TRBJ2-1	ASSSTSGSRPYNEQF
TRBV4-3	TRBJ2-5	ASSPGTGREETQY
TRBV5-1	TRBJ1-4	ASSLAARGEKLF
TRBV20-1	TRBJ1-4	SARGPGGEKLF